Listed below are T cell receptor beta chains from one sample, sequenced in a study of breast tumors, draining lymph nodes, adjacent tissues. TCRdb reanalysed the multiplex PCR reads using MiXCR and keeps one entry per CDR3 protein. The top ten hold roughly 4% of the sample, which has approximately 190,000 distinct CDR3 sequences, 25% to 40% seen once. What was sequenced was axillary lymph node tissue. These TCRs come from a female donor with breast cancer. Some clones in this sample may be carry-over from other donors' samples. The CDR3 runs from the conserved cysteine through the conserved F or W. A D gene is named only where the DNA matches it firmly. Rows give clone size only sometimes, using once, few, many, or a class for an expanded clone.

J gene	D gene	clone size	V gene	CDR3 protein	CDR3 DNA
TRBJ2-2	TRBD2	many	TRBV20-1	CNRGELPTGELFF	TGCAACCGGGGGGAGCTCCCCACCGGGGAGCTGTTTTTT
TRBJ2-7	-	many	TRBV5-1	CASTPFPGDTYEQYF	TGCGCCAGCACCCCTTTTCCGGGGGACACCTACGAGCAGTACTTC
TRBJ2-1	-	many	TRBV5-1	CASSLAVSAGNYNEQFF	TGCGCCAGCAGCTTGGCCGTATCTGCAGGGAATTACAATGAGCAGTTCTTC
TRBJ2-7	TRBD2	many	TRBV5-6	CASSLVAGGTHEQYF	TGTGCCAGCAGCTTGGTTGCGGGAGGAACCCACGAGCAGTACTTC
TRBJ2-2	-	few	TRBV5-6	CASSLAGASGTGELFF	TGTGCCAGCAGCTTGGCTGGGGCGAGTGGAACCGGGGAGCTGTTTTTT
TRBJ1-3	-	few	TRBV30	CAWSGTSYYSGNTIYF	TGTGCCTGGAGTGGAACAAGCTATTACTCTGGAAACACCATATATTTT
TRBJ1-2	-	many	TRBV14	CASSQGYRFGYTF	TGTGCCAGCAGCCAAGGTTACAGGTTCGGCTACACCTTC
TRBJ1-6	TRBD1	-	TRBV2	CASSAVTGGNSPLHF	TGTGCCAGCAGTGCCGTGACAGGGGGGAATTCACCCCTCCACTTT
TRBJ2-3	-	many	TRBV7-3	CASSPGGTQSKYF	TGTGCCAGCAGTCCTGGGGGGACTCAGAGCAAGTATTTT
TRBJ1-4	-	many	TRBV5-6	CASSQAFNEKLFF	TGTGCCAGCAGCCAGGCTTTTAATGAAAAACTGTTTTTT
TRBJ2-3	-	many	TRBV20-1	CSANDSQWPDTQYF	TGCAGTGCCAACGACAGCCAGTGGCCAGATACGCAGTATTTT
TRBJ2-3	TRBD2	many	TRBV5-1	CASSSGGGADTQYF	TGCGCCAGCAGTAGCGGGGGGGGAGCAGATACGCAGTATTTT
TRBJ1-4	-	many	TRBV20-1	CSAPGQRGEKLFF	TGCAGTGCTCCCGGCCAGCGGGGTGAAAAACTGTTTTTT
TRBJ2-3	TRBD2	many	TRBV5-1	CASSRGLAGGISTDTQYF	TGCGCCAGCAGCCGAGGACTAGCGGGGGGCATCAGCACAGATACGCAGTATTTT
TRBJ1-2	TRBD1	-	TRBV7-3	CASSLVGQGARGYTF	TGTGCCAGCAGCTTAGTGGGACAGGGGGCGCGAGGCTACACCTTC
TRBJ2-1	TRBD2	-	TRBV7-9	CASSLARDRLAGGDSGEQFF	TGTGCCAGCAGCTTAGCCCGGGACAGACTAGCGGGAGGGGATAGTGGTGAGCAGTTCTTC
TRBJ1-2	-	-	TRBV9	CASSHPPQGELSYGYTF	TGTGCCAGCAGCCACCCTCCCCAGGGTGAGCTCTCCTATGGCTACACCTTC
TRBJ1-6	-	many	TRBV19	CASRAGSILNSPLHF	TGTGCCAGTAGGGCCGGGTCCATACTGAATTCACCCCTCCACTTT
TRBJ1-6	-	many	TRBV19	CASNSYNSPLHF	TGTGCCAGTAATTCGTATAATTCACCCCTCCACTTT
TRBJ1-2	-	-	TRBV12-3/TRBV12-4	CASSLVVGLANGYTF	TGTGCCAGCAGTTTAGTGGTGGGACTAGCGAATGGCTACACCTTC
TRBJ2-2	TRBD2	-	TRBV6-2/TRBV6-3	CASSPASGRATELFF	TGTGCCAGCAGTCCGGCTAGCGGGAGGGCCACGGAGCTGTTTTTT
TRBJ1-2	TRBD1	few	TRBV20-1	CSARLGGQHNYGYTF	TGCAGTGCTAGACTCGGGGGACAGCATAACTATGGCTACACCTTC
TRBJ1-4	-	few	TRBV28	CASNRDLLRGEKLFF	TGTGCCAGCAACAGAGATCTCCTCCGGGGTGAAAAACTGTTTTTT
TRBJ2-7	TRBD2	-	TRBV20-1	CSTLAGPYEQYF	TGCAGCACTCTAGCGGGCCCCTACGAGCAGTACTTC
TRBJ2-1	TRBD2	-	TRBV7-3	CASSHKREGLRNEQFF	TGTGCCAGCAGCCACAAGCGGGAGGGCCTACGGAATGAGCAGTTCTTC